These T cell receptor beta chains were read from a single sample in a study of shared clonotypes between healthy human individuals. The repertoire was sequenced with immunoSEQ multiplex PCR; TCRdb's copy has only in-frame clones and lacks some. This sample has around 510,000 clones, with around 96% found just once. Sequencing input: naive CD4+ T cells sorted from blood. The source is a woman aged 25 to 39 in good health. The conserved cysteine and the conserved F or W are not part of the CDR3 here. The order of the fields is J gene, D gene, V gene, CDR3 protein. The D gene is left open where the match is weak.

TRBJ2-5 NA TRBV19 ASNGRPGAETQY
TRBJ1-3 TRBD1 TRBV5-1 ASSLHFLTGSGNTIY
TRBJ2-2 TRBD1 TRBV10-1 ASSKGQVNTGELF
TRBJ2-6 NA TRBV7-6 ASGQGEANVLT
TRBJ2-5 TRBD2 TRBV6-1 ASSEITSGKGETQY
TRBJ2-7 NA TRBV6-4 ASSEPPLGRRSYEQY
TRBJ1-5 NA TRBV4-2 ASSPTTSSNQPQH
TRBJ2-2 TRBD1 TRBV28 ASSLDRVRELF
TRBJ2-5 TRBD2 TRBV27 ASSLVGLAAQETQY
TRBJ2-3 TRBD2 TRBV30 AWSPGTSDTQY
TRBJ2-1 TRBD2 TRBV7-6 ASSMGTSGTQEQF
TRBJ2-1 NA TRBV9 ASSASRGQSSYNEQF
TRBJ1-6 TRBD1 TRBV13 ASSIVRGPRSPLH
TRBJ2-1 TRBD2 TRBV10-3 AISQRTSGSDEQF
TRBJ2-7 NA TRBV2 ASSEGGEQY
TRBJ1-2 TRBD1 TRBV25-1 ASSVGTENGYT
TRBJ2-7 TRBD1 TRBV2 ASSFDRGYEQY
TRBJ1-5 TRBD1 TRBV23-1 ASNGRGDRPQH
TRBJ2-1 NA TRBV10-3 AISESGTSNEQF
TRBJ2-7 TRBD2 TRBV10-3 ATIGFGEGSYEQY
TRBJ2-5 TRBD1 TRBV19 ASTNTGTGGETQY
TRBJ2-7 TRBD2 TRBV5-4 ASSLDLLAGGYEQY
TRBJ1-1 NA TRBV28 ASSLYRQSNTEAF
TRBJ2-7 TRBD2 TRBV11-2 ASSLEPSGTYEQY
NA NA TRBV21-1 ATERGRHYEQY
TRBJ2-7 NA TRBV20-1 SARRQGWQY
TRBJ1-2 NA TRBV28 ASRGLEAAYGYT
TRBJ1-1 TRBD1 TRBV9 ASSVPRSGGQLNTEAF
TRBJ2-1 TRBD2 TRBV14 ASSQDSGSSYNEQF
TRBJ2-3 TRBD1 TRBV19 ASSIDGDRRNTDTQY
TRBJ2-7 TRBD1 TRBV7-9 ASSLHRDRAYPYEQY
TRBJ2-3 NA TRBV2 ASRRSLIGSGPSTTDTQY
TRBJ2-7 NA TRBV18 ASSPGQGGSYEQY
TRBJ1-1 TRBD1 TRBV18 ASSPKQGASGTEAF
TRBJ2-5 NA TRBV11-1 ASSSQSFQETQY
TRBJ1-5 NA TRBV28 ASRNTLGQPQH
TRBJ2-5 TRBD2 TRBV5-4 ASSRSGVYQETQY
TRBJ2-1 TRBD2 TRBV15 ATTGLASDEQF
TRBJ2-5 NA TRBV7-2 ASSPALQETQY
TRBJ2-5 TRBD2 TRBV11-3 ASSPRTSGNRETQY
TRBJ1-1 NA TRBV5-1 ASSLERNTEAF
TRBJ2-2 NA TRBV4-1 ASSQDHGSRGELF
TRBJ1-1 TRBD1 TRBV5-4 ASSWDRWRAEAF
TRBJ2-2 TRBD2 TRBV18 ASLGLAVTGELF
TRBJ2-2 TRBD1 TRBV7-9 ASSVGTGTLGELF
TRBJ1-4 NA TRBV7-9 ASSSQQATNEKLF
NA TRBD2 TRBV4-1 ASSQEVASGRVYEQY
TRBJ1-5 TRBD1 TRBV19 ASSTGQGVGNQPQH